These 26 T cell receptor beta chains were sequenced from one sample in a study of blood T cell repertoires in COVID-19 (dated by TCRdb to the early 2020s). The method was the immunoSEQ multiplex PCR assay. TCRdb took over this immuneACCESS table, retaining in-frame rearrangements with V and J assigned. Such tables are incomplete; in checked studies, under half of the missing clones stem from an unresolved V gene, and the remainder is unexplained. Recorded for this sample are about 360,000 clones; approximately 87% of them occurred a single time. Clones ranked in the top ten supply approximately 1.9% of the sample. The sequenced material came from PBMCs or T cells enriched from blood (not recorded which). These receptors all stem from a man aged 35 to 55 in a cohort exposed to, infected with or recovered from COVID-19 (not recorded which).

V and J are TRBV5-1 and TRBJ1-2; TRBD1 agrees at 9 bases. The ends lost 0 bases at V and 5 bases at J; junction bases unmatched: 11. Germline V gene lookup returns CDR1 SGHRS and CDR2 YFSETQ. This CDR3 contains 17 residues. In DNA, the CDR3 is TGCGCCAGCAGCTTGGGGGATCTGACAGGGGGAAGATATGGCTACACCTTC. The encoded protein is CASSLGDLTGGRYGYTF.

The chain has TRBV7-6 and TRBJ2-7; no definite D call. V was cut by 1 base and J by 2 bases, with 9 bases left in between. Germline V lookup: CDR1 SGHVS, CDR2 FNYEAQ. The CDR3 is made up of 14 amino acids. CDR3 coding DNA: TGTGCCAGCAGCTTAGGACACGGCCCCTACGAGCAGTACTTC. Translated, it gives CASSLGHGPYEQYF.

This clone was detected only once. The chain links TRBV7-2 to TRBJ2-3; 7 nucleotides match TRBD1. The CDR3 has 15 amino acids. V dropped 7 bases and J dropped 0; count of bases not matched to a gene: 7. The germline V gene has CDR1 SGHTA and CDR2 FQGNSA. The CDR3 nucleotides read TGTGCCAGCACCCGGGACAGCATCAGCACAGATACGCAGTATTTT. It translates to CASTRDSISTDTQYF.

CDR3 sequence reads: CASSFSDSRTTEAFF. The CDR3 DNA sequence: TGTGCCAGCAGCTTTTCTGACAGTCGGACCACTGAAGCTTTCTTT. J is TRBJ1-1 and V is TRBV7-8, with D possibly matching TRBD1 (5 bases). The CDR3 length is 15 residues. Germline CDR1 reads SGHVS; CDR2 reads FQNEAQ. V was shortened by 3 bases and J by 4 bases, with 15 bases between the two germline ends.

There are a few counts of this clone. The chain joins TRBV30 to TRBJ2-1, with D uncertain. Trimming stripped 3 bases from V and 4 bases from J, with 10 bases between. Germline V gene data show CDR1 as GTSNPN and CDR2 as SVGIG (reference sequence). The CDR3 is 13 residues long. CDR3: CAWSEQKYNEQFF. In DNA form, the CDR3 reads TGTGCCTGGAGCGAACAGAAATACAATGAGCAGTTCTTC.

V gene TRBV11-2 combines with J gene TRBJ2-7; 8 bases line up with TRBD2. CDR1 SGHAT and CDR2 FQNNGV come from the germline V gene. The trim removed 3 bases at V and 4 bases at J, leaving 14 bases unmatched. There are 17 residues in the CDR3. In DNA, the CDR3 is TGTGCCAGCAGCTTTAGCGGTGGAGCGGGAGCGAGATACGAGCAGTACTTC. Translating it yields CASSFSGGAGARYEQYF.

This sequence joins TRBV10-3 and TRBJ2-3; 12 bases are shared with TRBD2. Trimming took 8 bases from V and 4 from J; bases not matched to a gene: 1. The CDR3 has 13 amino acids. Germline-derived CDR1 and CDR2 are ENHRY and SYGVKD. For the CDR3, the DNA is TGTGCCATCCTAGCGGGAGGGGCAGATACGCAGTATTTT. This sequence encodes CAILAGGADTQYF.

This clone was counted a few times. The V gene is TRBV12-5, the J gene TRBJ2-7; weak D call: TRBD2 (6 bases). Deletions cut 3 bases from V and 2 bases from J, with 11 bases between. The CDR3 is made up of 14 amino acids. CDR1 LGHNT and CDR2 FRNRAP come from the germline V gene. CDR3 region: CASGFGGATYEQYF. CDR3 coding DNA: TGTGCTAGTGGTTTCGGCGGGGCTACCTACGAGCAGTACTTC.

V is TRBV5-6 and J is TRBJ2-1, with 7 bases fitting TRBD1. This CDR3 comprises 15 residues. CDR1 is SGHDT, CDR2 YYEEEE, per germline. With V trimmed by 4 bases and J by 3 bases, 7 bases remained unmatched. The CDR3 here is CASSQDRPFYNEQFF. The CDR3 DNA follows: TGTGCCAGCAGCCAGGACAGGCCCTTCTACAATGAGCAGTTCTTC.

DNA for the CDR3: TGTGCCAGCAGTTACTCTATCGCTTTACTTGGCTACACCTTC. Translation: CASSYSIALLGYTF. The chain recombines TRBV6-5 with TRBJ1-2; D gene unclear. Germline lookup yields CDR1 MNHEY and CDR2 SVGAGI. The CDR3 is 14 residues long. Trimming left V 0 bases short and J 7 bases short, with 12 bases between.

This clone was picked up one time. CDR3 DNA: TGCGCCAGCTCCGTTCAGGGACAAGGTGTTGAAAAACTGTTTTTT. Amino acid sequence: CASSVQGQGVEKLFF. This chain joins TRBV5-1 and TRBJ1-4; D is possibly TRBD1 (6 bases). V shed 7 bases and J shed 7 bases, with 20 bases lying between them. The V gene's germline CDR1 is SGHRS and CDR2 YFSETQ. The CDR3 spans 15 residues.

The chain links TRBV5-4 to TRBJ2-7; no firm D call. Germline CDR1 SGHNT, CDR2 YYREEE (reference sequence). The CDR3 spans 9 residues. V was trimmed by 8 bases and J by 4 bases, leaving 4 bases between them. The CDR3 DNA is TGTGCCAGAGCGTACGAGCAGTACTTC. Its protein is CARAYEQYF.

The chain carries TRBV2 and TRBJ2-3; 10 nucleotides align to TRBD1. There are 13 residues in the CDR3. The J segment lost 5 bases and the V segment lost 7 bases, leaving 3 bases of the junction unmatched. Germline CDR1 is SNHLY and CDR2 is FYNNEI. CDR3 sequence: CASKGQGIDTQYF. CDR3 coding DNA: TGTGCCAGCAAGGGACAGGGGATAGATACGCAGTATTTT.

The chain recombines TRBV3-1 (or the pseudogene TRBV3-2) with TRBJ1-3, with D tentatively TRBD1 (6 bases). V lost 5 bases and J 0 bases, leaving 8 bases between the germline ends. The V gene's germline CDR1 is LGHDT and CDR2 YNNKEL (reference sequence). This CDR3 comprises 14 residues. The CDR3 DNA reads TGTGCCAGCAGCACAGGGACCTCTGGAAACACCATATATTTT. Its translation: CASSTGTSGNTIYF.

This clone was observed a single time. This rearrangement joins TRBV3-1 (or the pseudogene TRBV3-2) to TRBJ1-1; D may be TRBD1 (6 bases). There are 13 residues in the CDR3. CDR1 LGHDT and CDR2 YNNKEL come from the germline V gene (reference sequence). Trimming removed 4 bases from V and 4 bases from J, with 10 bases in between. CDR3 bases: TGTGCCAGCAGCCGGGGGCAGGTCACTGAAGCTTTCTTT. Encoded protein: CASSRGQVTEAFF.

This clone was observed a single time. V and J are TRBV27 and TRBJ2-5; 11 bases are a match to TRBD2. CDR3 length: 15 residues. V was pared by 5 bases and J by 4 bases, with 6 bases of the junction left unmatched. Germline-derived CDR1 and CDR2 are MNHEY and SMNVEV (reference sequence). CDR3 coding DNA: TGTGCCAGCAGTAAAAGACTAGCGGGAAGAGAGACCCAGTACTTC. As protein: CASSKRLAGRETQYF.

The CDR3 nucleotides read TGCAGTGCTAGTCGAACTAGCGGGAGCTACTCCTACAATGAGCAGTTCTTC. This gives the protein CSASRTSGSYSYNEQFF. The chain carries TRBV20-1 and TRBJ2-1; TRBD2 agrees at 11 bases. The CDR3 spans 17 residues. V shed 3 bases and J 0 bases; nucleotides not matched to a gene: 7. Germline lookup yields CDR1 DFQATT and CDR2 SNEGSKA (reference sequence).

The chain has TRBV6-6 and TRBJ2-3; D call uncertain. V was shortened by 5 bases and J by 1 base, with 10 bases between the two germline ends. The length of the CDR3 is 14 residues. Germline lookup yields CDR1 MNHNY and CDR2 SVGAGI (reference sequence). CDR3 sequence: CASSPSVGTDTQYF. The CDR3 DNA sequence: TGTGCCAGCAGTCCGTCGGTTGGCACAGATACGCAGTATTTT.

This clone was observed a handful of times. V and J are TRBV11-2 and TRBJ1-3; weak D call: TRBD1 (5 bases). The CDR3 extends over 16 amino acids. Germline lookup yields CDR1 SGHAT and CDR2 FQNNGV. The V end was cut by 0 bases, the J end by 2 bases, with 11 bases between. CDR3 nucleotide sequence: TGTGCCAGCAGCTTAGATCGCGGGGGAGCTGGAAACACCATATATTTT. Translating gives CASSLDRGGAGNTIYF.

The J gene is TRBJ1-6, the V gene TRBV5-4, with 8 bases identical to TRBD1. Trimming at V came to 4 bases and at J to 9 bases, leaving 6 bases not matched to a gene. Germline CDR1 and CDR2: SGHNT and YYREEE (reference sequence). The CDR3 totals 14 residues. For the CDR3, the DNA is TGTGCCAGCAGCGACGGACAGGGCTCTTCACCCCTCCACTTT. This translates into CASSDGQGSSPLHF.

This chain connects TRBV3-1 (or the pseudogene TRBV3-2) to TRBJ2-7, with 7 bases fitting TRBD1. Per germline, CDR1 LGHDT and CDR2 YNNKEL (reference sequence). The junction had 3 bases not matched to a gene; V was cut back by 1 base and J by 0 bases. The CDR3 sequence is 15 residues long. CDR3 sequence (DNA): TGTGCCAGCAGCCAAGCCTGGGACAGCTCCTACGAGCAGTACTTC. Residues: CASSQAWDSSYEQYF.

The V call is TRBV5-1, the J call TRBJ2-7; 7 bases match TRBD2. The J segment lost 0 bases and the V segment lost 0 bases, leaving 6 bases of the junction unmatched. The CDR3 length is 16 residues. Germline loops: CDR1 SGHRS, CDR2 YFSETQ. In DNA form, the CDR3 reads TGCGCCAGCAGCTTGGATAGCGGGCGTCCCTCCTACGAGCAGTACTTC. Translating gives CASSLDSGRPSYEQYF.

This chain connects TRBV2 to TRBJ1-5; 9 bases map to TRBD1. V was clipped by 0 bases and J by 6 bases; unmatched bases: 6. From germline, CDR1 is SNHLY and CDR2 FYNNEI. The CDR3 spans 16 residues. The CDR3 here is CASSEARGTGFQPQHF. Here the CDR3 DNA reads TGTGCCAGCAGTGAAGCGCGCGGGACAGGGTTTCAGCCCCAGCATTTT. Together with reference TRBV2 and TRBJ1-5, the CDR3 gives the full variable domain: EPEVTQTPSHQVTQMGQEVILRCVPISNHLYFYWYRQILGQKVEFLVSFYNNEISEKSEIFDDQFSVERPDGSNFTLKIRSTKLEDSAMYFCASSEARGTGFQPQHFGDGTRLSIL.

The J gene is TRBJ2-1, the V gene TRBV18; the match to TRBD2 covers 15 bases. The CDR3 sequence is 14 residues long. Germline lookup yields CDR1 KGHSH and CDR2 LQKENI. V lost 9 bases, J lost 7 bases, and 4 bases stayed unmatched. CDR3 bases: TGTGCCAGTTCTGGACTAGCGGGAGGGAATGAGCAGTTCTTC. Translating it yields CASSGLAGGNEQFF.

This chain links TRBV7-2 with TRBJ2-3; D is possibly TRBD1 (6 bases). The CDR3 is made up of 13 amino acids. CDR1 and CDR2 (germline): SGHTA, FQGNSA. Trimming stripped 5 bases from V and 6 bases from J, with 12 bases between. The CDR3 DNA reads as TGTGCCAGCAGCCACAGGGAACTGGATACGCAGTATTTT. Its translation is CASSHRELDTQYF.

The chain joins TRBV18 to TRBJ1-1; no clear D. In germline, CDR1 is KGHSH, CDR2 LQKENI. Between the trimmed V and J ends, which lost 3 bases and 8 bases, there was a span of 13 bases. The CDR3 totals 13 residues. The CDR3 sequence: CASSPNPREEAFF. For the CDR3, the DNA is TGTGCCAGCTCACCGAACCCTCGAGAAGAAGCTTTCTTT.